This T cell receptor beta chain was sequenced during a study of blood T cell repertoires in COVID-19 (dated by TCRdb to 2020 to 2022). Background on the whole study: Collaborator samples came from the United States, Italy and Spain and covered acute and convalescent phases of COVID-19. The prospective study material was composed of cDNA or gDNA derived from T cells, B-cell-depleted T cells, or PBMCs. Subjects who had been exposed to COVID-19, were actively infected with it, or had recovered from it provided the deeply sampled blood TCRbeta repertoires that made up the dataset. The repertoires were released in a freely available public database intended as a resource for research on the immune response to SARS-CoV-2. Samples came from the ongoing ImmuneRACE study (first 160 participants) plus 1,254 subjects from 6 global collaborators. Sample metadata almost always included a de-identified subject ID, COVID-19 status, age in years and sex. HLA class I and class II types, where available, came from metadata supplied by the sample provider rather than from assay-based typing. The investigation overall reported the following: The quantity of clinical and demographic metadata differed by source and by participant and was supplied without curation.

Whole blood was collected in K2EDTA tubes by collaborating institutions according to the institutions' own protocols. For TCRbeta analysis, collaborators shipped samples as frozen whole blood, isolated PBMCs, or DNA extracted from either of those sample types. TCRbeta CDR3 regions were amplified from genomic DNA by means of the immunoSEQ Assay, a bias-controlled multiplex PCR. On the study's bioinformatics: The number of nucleated cells in each sample was estimated by amplification of reference gene primers within the assay. To quantify the absolute abundance of each unique TCRbeta CDR3 rearrangement, sequence reads were collapsed and filtered. For each sample, productive Simpson clonality was calculated as the square root of Simpson's diversity index across productive rearrangements. Drawn from immuneACCESS, this table holds only the in-frame rearrangements with V and J called that TCRdb kept. Clones are partly lost; checked studies trace under half to an unresolved V gene and leave the rest unexplained. V, J and clone size are taken as reported in that table, and D and trimming were inferred from the DNA itself. This sample gives 85,000 to 110,000 clones in total; about 91% of them show up just once. Of the sample, 3.5% is held by the ten largest clones.

About this clone itself: The antigen it recognizes is unknown. No base quality information exists; no much larger clone differs at one position.

Taken from cysteine to phenylalanine, the CDR3 has 13 residues. Only the CDR3 portion is preserved as DNA: 39 bases, with reading frame beginning at the first base. The germline V gene encodes CDR1 SQVTM and CDR2 ANQGSEA. Trimming at the junction amounts to 6 bases on V and 2 bases on J, and the germline ends lie 13 bases apart. The source of this sequence is a human donor in a cohort sampled during active COVID-19. The chain is assembled from TRBV29-1 and TRBJ2-5, and possibly TRBD2, on 6 matching bases. The sequencing sample was made of peripheral blood. The sequenced DNA is TGCAGCGTATCTGGGACTTTTCAAGAGACCCAGTACTTC. Translation gives CSVSGTFQETQYF. With the portions outside the CDR3 filled from the reference TRBV29-1 and TRBJ2-5 genes, the complete variable region becomes SAVISQKPSRDICQRGTSLTIQCQVDSQVTMMFWYRQQPGQSLTLIATANQGSEATYESGFVIDKFPISRPNLTFSTLTVSNMSPEDSSIYLCSVSGTFQETQYFGPGTRLLVL.